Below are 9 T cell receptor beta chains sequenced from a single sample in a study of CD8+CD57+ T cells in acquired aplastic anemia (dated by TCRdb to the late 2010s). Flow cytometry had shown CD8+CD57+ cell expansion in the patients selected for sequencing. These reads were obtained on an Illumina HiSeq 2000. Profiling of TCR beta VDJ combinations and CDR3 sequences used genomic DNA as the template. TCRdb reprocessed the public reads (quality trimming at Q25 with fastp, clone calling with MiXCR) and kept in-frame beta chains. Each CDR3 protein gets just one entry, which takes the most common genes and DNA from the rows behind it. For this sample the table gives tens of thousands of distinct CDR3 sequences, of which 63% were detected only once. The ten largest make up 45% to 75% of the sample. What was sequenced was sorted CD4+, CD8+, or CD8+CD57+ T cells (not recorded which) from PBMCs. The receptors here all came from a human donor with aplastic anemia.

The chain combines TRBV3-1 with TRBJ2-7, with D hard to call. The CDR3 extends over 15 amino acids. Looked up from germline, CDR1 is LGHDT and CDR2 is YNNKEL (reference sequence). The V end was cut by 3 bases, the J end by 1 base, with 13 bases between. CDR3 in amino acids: CASSHLKELSYEQYF. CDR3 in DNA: TGTGCCAGCAGCCACCTAAAGGAGTTATCCTACGAGCAGTACTTC.

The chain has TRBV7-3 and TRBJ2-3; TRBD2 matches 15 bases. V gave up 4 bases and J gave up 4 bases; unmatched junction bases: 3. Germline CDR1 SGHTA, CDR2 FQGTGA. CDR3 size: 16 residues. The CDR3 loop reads CASSSRTSGGADTQYF. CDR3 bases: TGTGCCAGCAGCTCCAGGACTAGCGGGGGGGCAGATACGCAGTATTTT.

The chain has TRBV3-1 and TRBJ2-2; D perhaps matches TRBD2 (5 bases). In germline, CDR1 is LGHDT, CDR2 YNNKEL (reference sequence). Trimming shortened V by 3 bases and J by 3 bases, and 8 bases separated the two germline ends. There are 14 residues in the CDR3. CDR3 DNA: TGTGCCAGCAGCCAGGGAGCCGACACCGGGGAGCTGTTTTTT. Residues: CASSQGADTGELFF.

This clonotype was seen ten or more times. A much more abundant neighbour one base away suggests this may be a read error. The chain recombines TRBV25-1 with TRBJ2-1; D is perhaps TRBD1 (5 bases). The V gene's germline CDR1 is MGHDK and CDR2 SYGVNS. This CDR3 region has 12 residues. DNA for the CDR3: TGTGCCAGCGATGGACAAAACAATGGGCAGTTCTTC. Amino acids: CASDGQNNGQFF.

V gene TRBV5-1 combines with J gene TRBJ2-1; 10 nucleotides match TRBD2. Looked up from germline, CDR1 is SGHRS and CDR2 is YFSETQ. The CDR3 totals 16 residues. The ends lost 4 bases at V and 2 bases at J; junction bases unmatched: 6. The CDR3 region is CASSRPGLATYNEQFF. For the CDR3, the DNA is TGCGCCAGCAGCCGGCCGGGACTAGCGACCTACAATGAGCAGTTCTTC.

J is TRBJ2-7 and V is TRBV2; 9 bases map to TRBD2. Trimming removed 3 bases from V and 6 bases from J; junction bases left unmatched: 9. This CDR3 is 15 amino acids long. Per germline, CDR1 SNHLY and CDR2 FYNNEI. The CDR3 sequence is CASSDGGGASREQYF. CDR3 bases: TGTGCCAGCAGTGACGGCGGGGGGGCATCTCGCGAGCAGTACTTC.

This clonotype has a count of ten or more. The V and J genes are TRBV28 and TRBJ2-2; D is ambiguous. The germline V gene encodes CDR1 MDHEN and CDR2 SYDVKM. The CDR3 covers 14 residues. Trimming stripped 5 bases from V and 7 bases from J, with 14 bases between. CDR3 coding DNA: TGTGCCAGCAGTCCGTATTCGGCGAGCGGGGAGCTGTTTTTT. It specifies CASSPYSASGELFF. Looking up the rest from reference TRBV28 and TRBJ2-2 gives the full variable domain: DVKVTQSSRYLVKRTGEKVFLECVQDMDHENMFWYRQDPGLGLRLIYFSYDVKMKEKGDIPEGYSVSREKKERFSLILESASTNQTSMYLCASSPYSASGELFFGEGSRLTVL.

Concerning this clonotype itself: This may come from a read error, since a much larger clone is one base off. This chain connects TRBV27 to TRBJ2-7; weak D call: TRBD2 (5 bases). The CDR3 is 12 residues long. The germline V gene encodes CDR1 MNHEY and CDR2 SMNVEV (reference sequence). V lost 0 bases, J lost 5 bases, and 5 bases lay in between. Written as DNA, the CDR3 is TGTGCCAGCAGTTTATCCGGGGACGAGCAGTACTTC. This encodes CASSLSGDEQYF.

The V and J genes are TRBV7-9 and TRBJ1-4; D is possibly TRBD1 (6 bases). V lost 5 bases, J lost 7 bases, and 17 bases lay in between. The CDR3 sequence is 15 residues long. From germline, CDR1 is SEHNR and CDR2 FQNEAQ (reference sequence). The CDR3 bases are TGTGCCAGCAGCAGAACAGGGAAGGGTGGTGAAAAACTGTTTTTT. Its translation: CASSRTGKGGEKLFF. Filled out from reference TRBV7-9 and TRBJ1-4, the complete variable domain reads DTGVSQNPRHKITKRGQNVTFRCDPISEHNRLYWYRQTLGQGPEFLTYFQNEAQLEKSRLLSDRFSAERPKGSFSTLEIQRTEQGDSAMYLCASSRTGKGGEKLFFGSGTQLSVL.